One and the same sample provided the 11 T cell receptor beta chains below, sequenced in a study of CD8+ T cells in alopecia areata. The sequencing template was cDNA reverse transcribed from extracted RNA. TCRdb's table, derived via immunoSEQ multiplex PCR, lists solely in-frame clones and lacks some. The sample yields roughly 150,000 clones, roughly 60% seen once. The sequencing sample was made of CD4+ T cells sorted from blood. These receptors all stem from a human donor in good health.

This chain joins TRBV29-1 and TRBJ1-1; no definite D call. This CDR3 comprises 11 residues. Germline values: CDR1 SQVTM, CDR2 ANQGSEA. V was clipped by 6 bases and J by 6 bases, with 11 bases between them. This chain's CDR3 is CSVRRGAEAFF. The CDR3 DNA sequence: TGCAGCGTCCGCCGGGGTGCTGAAGCTTTCTTT.

This clone came up a few times. The V call is TRBV29-1, the J call TRBJ2-1; possible D gene TRBD2, 6 bases. CDR3 length: 14 amino acids. In germline, CDR1 is SQVTM, CDR2 ANQGSEA. V lost 4 bases and J 0 bases, leaving 10 bases between the germline ends. CDR3 nucleotides: TGCAGCGTTGGTACTAGCCGCTCCTACAATGAGCAGTTCTTC. This codes for CSVGTSRSYNEQFF.

The gene calls are TRBV13 and TRBJ2-7; 10 bases match TRBD2. J lost 8 bases, V lost 5 bases, and 9 bases had no gene match. The CDR3 is 14 amino acids. Germline-derived CDR1 and CDR2 are PRHDT and FYEKMQ (reference sequence). CDR3 loop: CASSQREGSTKQYF. DNA for the CDR3: TGTGCCAGCAGCCAGCGGGAGGGCTCTACGAAGCAGTACTTC.

The chain recombines TRBV5-1 with TRBJ2-2, with D possibly matching TRBD2 (6 bases). The CDR3 is made up of 16 amino acids. The ends were cut back, 3 bases at V and 4 bases at J, with 16 bases in the middle. Germline CDR1 is SGHRS and CDR2 is YFSETQ. The CDR3 region has the DNA TGCGCCAGCAGCTATTTCGACGGAGGGAGCACCGGGGAGCTGTTTTTT. Translated, it gives CASSYFDGGSTGELFF.

This clone turned up a few times. The rearrangement joins TRBV10-3 to TRBJ1-4, with 7 nucleotides matching TRBD1. The germline V gene has CDR1 ENHRY and CDR2 SYGVKD. The CDR3 has 15 amino acids. Trimming took 3 bases from V and 3 from J; bases not matched to a gene: 4. CDR3 sequence (DNA): TGTGCCATCAGTGAACGACAGGGAGCTAATGAAAAACTGTTTTTT. This codes for CAISERQGANEKLFF.

This clone was seen many times. This sequence joins TRBV5-4 and TRBJ2-1, with a tentative D call TRBD1 (6 bases). This CDR3 is 15 amino acids long. CDR1 is SGHNT and CDR2 is YYREEE in the germline V gene (reference sequence). Trimming cost V 1 base and J 4 bases, with 12 bases left between them. DNA for the CDR3: TGTGCCAGCAGCTTGACAGGGAATCGATACAATGAGCAGTTCTTC. Protein sequence: CASSLTGNRYNEQFF.

This chain joins TRBV5-1 and TRBJ2-7, with TRBD2 matching over 7 bases. Losses at the gene ends were 6 bases for V and 6 bases for J; bases not matched to a gene: 12. The CDR3 is made up of 14 amino acids. Germline CDR1 reads SGHRS; CDR2 reads YFSETQ. This chain's CDR3 is CASTLAGEVGEQYF. The CDR3 coding sequence is TGCGCCAGCACTCTCGCGGGAGAGGTCGGCGAGCAGTACTTC.

The genes are TRBV18 and TRBJ1-4; D gene uncertain. V was cut by 4 bases and J by 8 bases, with 14 bases left in between. The CDR3 runs 14 residues. Looked up from germline, CDR1 is KGHSH and CDR2 is LQKENI. The CDR3 sequence: CASSRQVGEEKLFF. The CDR3 nucleotides read TGTGCCAGCTCACGCCAGGTTGGGGAGGAAAAACTGTTTTTT.

This sequence joins TRBV4-1 and TRBJ2-7; no definite D call. Germline V gene data show CDR1 as MGHRA and CDR2 as YSYEKL. This CDR3 has 16 amino acids. V lost 3 bases to trimming and J lost 0 bases, with 15 bases between them. DNA of the CDR3: TGCGCCAGCAGCCAGATCATCCAGGCCCTCTCCTACGAGCAGTACTTC. It is translated as CASSQIIQALSYEQYF.

The chain combines TRBV29-1 with TRBJ2-7; D gene unclear. Germline assignment: CDR1 SQVTM and CDR2 ANQGSEA. Trimming cost V 7 bases and J 6 bases, with 13 bases left between them. CDR3 length: 11 residues. Here the CDR3 DNA reads TGCAGCGCTGAGGTGGTCTCCGAGCAGTACTTC. Its translation: CSAEVVSEQYF.

V gene TRBV27 combines with J gene TRBJ2-4, with 8 nucleotides matching TRBD2. After removal of 8 bases from V and 7 bases from J, the junction contained 7 bases not matched to a gene. The CDR3 extends over 13 amino acids. Germline assignment: CDR1 MNHEY and CDR2 SMNVEV (reference sequence). The CDR3 sequence: CASARGAENIQYF. Here the CDR3 DNA reads TGTGCCAGCGCGCGGGGGGCTGAGAACATTCAGTACTTC.